These 7 T cell receptor beta chains came from one sample sequenced in a study of T cell responses to AZD1222 COVID-19 vaccine. Here immunoSEQ multiplex PCR was the method, and the copy in TCRdb shows in-frame clones only, minus some. The data hold around 130,000 clones, with 80% to 95% observed a single time. The sample consisted of peripheral blood, taken on day 0 of AZD1222 vaccination. The receptors stem from an adult in good health.

This chain links TRBV27 with TRBJ1-5, with D hard to call. CDR3 length equals 14 residues. Germline V lookup: CDR1 MNHEY, CDR2 SMNVEV (reference sequence). V shed 3 bases and J shed 0 bases, with 6 bases lying between them. CDR3 amino acids: CASSLGYSNQPQHF. In nucleotides, the CDR3 is TGTGCCAGCAGTTTGGGATATAGCAATCAGCCCCAGCATTTT.

This rearrangement joins TRBV5-4 to TRBJ1-2; 9 bases are a match to TRBD1. Trimming cost V 0 bases and J 2 bases; bases outside gene matches: 2. CDR1 and CDR2 from the germline V gene are SGHNT and YYREEE (reference sequence). The CDR3 is 15 residues long. CDR3 in DNA: TGTGCCAGCAGCTTGGGACAGGGGGTCAACTATGGCTACACCTTC. This encodes CASSLGQGVNYGYTF.

The rearrangement uses TRBV5-1 and TRBJ2-1, with D unclear. Germline assignment: CDR1 SGHRS and CDR2 YFSETQ. The CDR3 covers 11 residues. Trimming removed 4 bases at V and 9 bases at J, with 8 bases between. CDR3 DNA: TGCGCCAGCAGCATTAGGGTTGAGCAGTTCTTC. As protein: CASSIRVEQFF.

This chain connects TRBV9 to TRBJ1-2; weak D call: TRBD1 (5 bases). The CDR3 has 17 residues. V lost 4 bases to trimming and J lost 3 bases, with 22 bases between them. Germline assignment: CDR1 SGDLS and CDR2 YYNGEE. This CDR3 is CASSSMGGVRGDYGYTF. CDR3 bases: TGTGCCAGCAGCTCAATGGGAGGGGTTCGAGGGGACTATGGCTACACCTTC.

In the case of this clone: Germline is not matched at one junction end, which may reflect a read error. This chain connects TRBV9 to TRBJ1-4, with D perhaps matching TRBD1 (5 bases). The CDR3 runs 14 residues. Germline V gene sequence: CDR1 SGDLS, CDR2 YYNGEE. The CDR3 here is CASGVGGFNEKLFF. The CDR3 DNA follows: TGTGCCAGCGGCGTGGGGGGTTTTAATGAAAAACTGTTTTTT.

Of note for this clone: This sample includes further DNA sequences coding for the same CDR3. This chain connects TRBV19 to TRBJ1-5; no reliable D call. The CDR3 is 13 amino acids. Germline lookup yields CDR1 LNHDA and CDR2 SQIVND (reference sequence). Deletions cut 5 bases from V and 3 bases from J, with 8 bases between. The chain's CDR3 is CASSSGLNQPQHF. CDR3 sequence (DNA): TGTGCCAGTAGTTCGGGCCTCAATCAGCCCCAGCATTTT.

The J gene is TRBJ2-5, the V gene TRBV28, with D perhaps matching TRBD2 (5 bases). The ends were cut back, 2 bases at V and 3 bases at J, with 13 bases in the middle. CDR3 length: 15 amino acids. The germline CDR1 and CDR2 sequences are MDHEN and SYDVKM. CDR3 coding DNA: TGTGCCAGCAGTTTAACGGGCCGGCGGGAAGAGACCCAGTACTTC. Translating it yields CASSLTGRREETQYF.